The 16 T cell receptor beta chains in this list originate from one sample, sequenced in a study of blood T cell repertoires in COVID-19. This table comes from immunoSEQ multiplex PCR, and its TCRdb copy is limited to in-frame clones, with some not included. The sample lists tens of thousands of clones, about four fifths occurring once. The sample was peripheral blood. Receptors were obtained from a man aged 50-60 years with active COVID-19.

J is TRBJ2-3 and V is TRBV29-1; 9 nucleotides match TRBD2. The germline V gene has CDR1 SQVTM and CDR2 ANQGSEA. The CDR3 is made up of 14 amino acids. The V segment lost 1 base and the J segment 1 base; nucleotides outside the gene matches: 0. Here the CDR3 DNA reads TGCAGCGTTGAAGCTAGCGGGGGCACAGATACGCAGTATTTT. Protein sequence: CSVEASGGTDTQYF.

V usage is TRBV4-1 and J usage is TRBJ1-1, with D possibly matching TRBD1 (6 bases). Germline CDR1 reads MGHRA; CDR2 reads YSYEKL. The V end lost 1 base, the J end lost 1 base, and 10 bases lay between the germline ends. The CDR3 is 15 residues long. This chain's CDR3 is CASSQVGQSNTEAFF. The CDR3 DNA reads TGCGCCAGCAGCCAAGTCGGACAGTCGAACACTGAAGCTTTCTTT.

The chain links TRBV2 to TRBJ1-1; possibly TRBD1 for D (5 bases). Trimming cost V 4 bases and J 4 bases, with 10 bases left between them. CDR3 size: 13 residues. Germline V CDR1 and CDR2: SNHLY, FYNNEI. The CDR3, as DNA: TGTGCCAGCAGTGGGCAGGGTGTCACTGAAGCTTTCTTT. Amino acid sequence: CASSGQGVTEAFF.

The chain couples TRBV5-5 to TRBJ1-4; 7 bases are shared with TRBD1. With 4 bases clipped from V and 6 bases from J, the junction kept 9 bases outside the gene matches. Germline CDR1 reads SGHKS; CDR2 reads YYEKEE (reference sequence). The CDR3 has 15 residues. The CDR3 nucleotides read TGTGCCAGCAGCAGGACGGGACAGACTGATGAAAAACTGTTTTTT. Translating it yields CASSRTGQTDEKLFF.

The CDR3, as DNA: TGTGCCAGCAGTGAAGGATCGGAGGCAGAGACCCAGTACTTC. This encodes CASSEGSEAETQYF. The rearrangement joins TRBV6-1 to TRBJ2-5; D possibly corresponds to TRBD2 (5 bases). The CDR3 loop spans 14 amino acids. Looked up from germline, CDR1 is MNHNS and CDR2 is SASEGT. Trimming removed 1 base from V and 4 bases from J, with 10 bases in between.

The J gene is TRBJ2-7, the V gene TRBV4-1; 8 bases map to TRBD2. CDR3 length: 15 residues. Germline V gene data show CDR1 as MGHRA and CDR2 as YSYEKL. The J segment lost 4 bases and the V segment lost 1 base, leaving 6 bases of the junction unmatched. The CDR3 DNA follows: TGCGCCAGCAGCCAAGTTATCGGGAGGGCGTACGAGCAGTACTTC. This gives the protein CASSQVIGRAYEQYF.

The V and J genes are TRBV27 and TRBJ2-7; perhaps TRBD1 as D (5 bases). CDR3 size: 16 residues. The V end lost 6 bases, the J end lost 5 bases, and 23 bases lay between the germline ends. Germline CDR1 is MNHEY and CDR2 is SMNVEV (reference sequence). The CDR3 protein is CASRFTAAGLSHEQYF. CDR3 DNA sequence: TGTGCCAGCAGGTTTACGGCTGCAGGGCTAAGCCACGAGCAGTACTTC.

V gene TRBV4-1 combines with J gene TRBJ1-1; no firm D call. V lost 6 bases, J lost 4 bases, and 12 bases lay in between. This CDR3 comprises 13 residues. Germline V lookup: CDR1 MGHRA, CDR2 YSYEKL. The CDR3 loop reads CASRLHSSTEAFF. CDR3 in DNA: TGCGCCAGCAGACTGCACAGCTCCACTGAAGCTTTCTTT.

CDR3 sequence reads: CASSLRGLAGNEQFF. The CDR3 DNA follows: TGTGCCAGCAGCCTAAGGGGACTAGCGGGGAATGAGCAGTTCTTC. V and J are TRBV13 and TRBJ2-1; 13 bases map to TRBD2. In germline, CDR1 is PRHDT, CDR2 FYEKMQ (reference sequence). CDR3 size: 15 residues. Trimming cost V 5 bases and J 7 bases; bases outside gene matches: 5.

This chain uses TRBV6-6 with TRBJ1-1, with D unclear. Germline V gives CDR1 MNHNY, CDR2 SVGAGI (reference sequence). The CDR3 totals 12 residues. The ends were cut back, 2 bases at V and 8 bases at J, with 9 bases in the middle. CDR3 protein: CASSYEVLEAFF. CDR3 DNA: TGTGCCAGCAGTTACGAGGTTCTCGAAGCTTTCTTT.

V gene TRBV30 combines with J gene TRBJ2-2, with TRBD1 identical over 11 bases. Germline V lookup: CDR1 GTSNPN, CDR2 SVGIG (reference sequence). Trimming took 3 bases from V and 1 from J; bases not matched to a gene: 1. The CDR3 has 15 amino acids. The CDR3 loop is CAWRDRGLNTGELFF. DNA for the CDR3: TGTGCCTGGAGGGACAGGGGGCTGAACACCGGGGAGCTGTTTTTT.

This clone was picked up a small number of times. The J gene is TRBJ1-6, the V gene TRBV4-2; possibly TRBD1 for D (6 bases). The CDR3 consists of 16 residues. Trimming shortened V by 2 bases and J by 7 bases, and 15 bases separated the two germline ends. Germline V CDR1 and CDR2: LGHNA, YNFKEQ. Written as DNA, the CDR3 is TGTGCCAGCAGCCAACTGGGCATCCAGGGGAATTCACCCCTCCACTTT. Amino acid sequence: CASSQLGIQGNSPLHF.

The rearrangement uses TRBV11-2 and TRBJ2-2; 7 nucleotides agree with TRBD1. There are 16 residues in the CDR3. The V segment lost 5 bases and the J segment 4 bases; nucleotides outside the gene matches: 10. Germline V gene data show CDR1 as SGHAT and CDR2 as FQNNGV. In DNA, the CDR3 is TGTGCCAGCAGCCACATTGGACAGGCCGCCACCGGGGAGCTGTTTTTT. This translates into CASSHIGQAATGELFF.

V and J are TRBV3-1 (or the pseudogene TRBV3-2) and TRBJ2-7; TRBD2 agrees at 9 bases. The length of the CDR3 is 14 residues. Germline trimming cut 3 bases from V and 3 bases from J; bases unmatched to any gene: 3. Per the germline V gene, CDR1 is LGHDT and CDR2 is YNNKEL (reference sequence). The CDR3 is CASSQRGGHYEQYF. The CDR3 DNA is TGTGCCAGCAGCCAGCGGGGGGGCCACTACGAGCAGTACTTC.

The genes are TRBV24-1 and TRBJ2-2, with 8 nucleotides matching TRBD1. Trimming cost V 11 bases and J 5 bases; bases outside gene matches: 15. The CDR3 runs to 16 residues. Per germline, CDR1 KGHDR and CDR2 SFDVKD. The CDR3, as DNA: TGTGCCATCAGGGGTCGTGGGACAGGCGGAACCGGGGAGCTGTTTTTT. Translation: CAIRGRGTGGTGELFF.

This sequence joins TRBV6-6 and TRBJ1-6; D might be TRBD1 (5 bases). The length of the CDR3 is 16 residues. CDR1 MNHNY and CDR2 SVGAGI come from the germline V gene (reference sequence). Trimming left V 5 bases short and J 0 bases short, with 11 bases between. CDR3 DNA: TGTGCCAGCAGTAAGACAGCACTCTCCTATAATTCACCCCTCCACTTT. It yields the protein CASSKTALSYNSPLHF.